These T cell receptor beta chains were read from a single sample in a study of blood T cell repertoires in COVID-19. Only in-frame clones appear in the TCRdb table, and some are missing; sequencing was by immunoSEQ multiplex PCR. The table shows under 60,000 clones, with just under 80% occurring only once. The sequenced material came from peripheral blood. These receptors came from a human donor in a cohort sampled during active COVID-19. Each CDR3 is given with its conserved first and last residue. The D gene is left open where the match is weak.

j_gene	v_gene	d_gene	CDR3aa	CDR3nt
TRBJ1-2	TRBV15	TRBD1	CATSRDPTGGNYGYTF	TGTGCCACCAGCAGAGATCCCACAGGGGGTAACTATGGCTACACCTTC
TRBJ2-4	TRBV5-1	-	CASSLDAGLAKNIQYF	TGCGCCAGCAGCTTGGACGCGGGTCTAGCCAAAAACATTCAGTACTTC
TRBJ2-7	TRBV7-2	TRBD1	CASSWTGYEQYF	TGTGCCAGCAGCTGGACAGGGTACGAGCAGTACTTC
TRBJ2-7	TRBV7-2	-	CASSPRTSSYEQYF	TGTGCCAGCAGCCCACGCACTTCCTCCTACGAGCAGTACTTC
TRBJ2-3	TRBV18	TRBD2	CASSPLVAGGTDTQYF	TGTGCCAGCTCACCCTTAGTCGCGGGGGGCACAGATACGCAGTATTTT
TRBJ2-1	TRBV2	-	CASRRNGDEQFF	TGTGCCAGCAGGCGAAACGGGGATGAGCAGTTCTTC
TRBJ2-1	TRBV3-1/TRBV3-2	TRBD1	CASSQRGQYNEQFF	TGTGCCAGCAGCCAGAGGGGACAGTACAATGAGCAGTTCTTC
TRBJ2-5	TRBV5-1	TRBD1	CASSLVQGEETQYF	TGCGCCAGCAGCTTGGTACAGGGGGAAGAGACCCAGTACTTC
TRBJ2-3	TRBV9	-	CASSVLVTPDTQYF	TGTGCCAGCAGCGTGCTAGTTACGCCAGATACGCAGTATTTT
TRBJ1-2	TRBV3-1/TRBV3-2	TRBD1	CASSSTGAIYYGYTF	TGTGCCAGCAGCTCGACAGGGGCGATTTACTATGGCTACACCTTC
TRBJ1-2	TRBV5-1	-	CASSLGQENYGYTF	TGCGCCAGCAGCTTGGGACAGGAAAACTATGGCTACACCTTC
TRBJ1-5	TRBV5-8	TRBD1	CASSLVAGGQPQHF	TGTGCCAGCAGCTTGGTCGCAGGGGGTCAGCCCCAGCATTTT
TRBJ2-7	TRBV15	-	CATSSRDTSREQYF	TGTGCCACCAGCAGCCGGGACACTTCTAGGGAGCAGTACTTC
TRBJ1-6	TRBV2	-	CASSEGGGYNSPLHF	TGTGCCAGCAGTGAAGGTGGGGGGTATAATTCACCCCTCCACTTT
TRBJ1-6	TRBV11-2	-	CASSREPLSPLHF	TGTGCCAGCAGCCGGGAACCACTCTCACCCCTCCACTTT
TRBJ1-2	TRBV28	TRBD1	CASSPRGGRSYGYTF	TGTGCCAGCAGTCCACGAGGGGGCCGGAGCTATGGCTACACCTTC
TRBJ1-3	TRBV28	-	CASRTGSGNTIYF	TGTGCCAGCAGGACAGGCTCTGGAAACACCATATATTTT
TRBJ2-1	TRBV2	-	CASSESGTYNEQFF	TGTGCCAGCAGTGAGAGCGGAACCTACAATGAGCAGTTCTTC
TRBJ1-6	TRBV5-1	TRBD1	CASSLAQGAGESPLHF	TGCGCCAGCAGCTTGGCACAGGGGGCGGGTGAATCACCCCTCCACTTT
TRBJ2-1	TRBV18	TRBD1	CASSGQGSSSYNEQFF	TGTGCCAGCTCAGGACAGGGGTCGAGCTCCTACAATGAGCAGTTCTTC
TRBJ2-2	TRBV19	-	CASSIMNTGELFF	TGTGCCAGTAGTATTATGAACACCGGGGAGCTGTTTTTT
TRBJ2-7	TRBV5-4	TRBD2	CASSLGMGGQVSYEQYF	TGTGCCAGCAGCTTGGGGATGGGAGGGCAGGTCAGTTACGAGCAGTACTTC
TRBJ2-7	TRBV7-6	-	CASSTGLPPSYEQYF	TGTGCCAGCAGCACGGGACTTCCACCGTCCTACGAGCAGTACTTC
TRBJ2-2	TRBV3-1/TRBV3-2	-	CASSPGPAGTGELFF	TGTGCCAGCAGCCCCGGTCCCGCGGGCACCGGGGAGCTGTTTTTT
TRBJ2-3	TRBV6-5	-	CASGRRPDTQYF	TGTGCCAGCGGGAGGAGGCCAGATACGCAGTATTTT
TRBJ2-3	TRBV7-9	-	CASSLGFPGDTDTQYF	TGTGCCAGCAGCTTAGGGTTTCCGGGGGACACAGATACGCAGTATTTT
TRBJ1-4	TRBV2	TRBD1	CASSDRGPVEKLFF	TGTGCCAGCAGCGACAGGGGGCCGGTTGAAAAACTGTTTTTT
TRBJ2-3	TRBV11-3	-	CASSLPGTDTQYF	TGTGCCAGCAGCTTACCAGGCACAGATACGCAGTATTTT
TRBJ2-1	TRBV19	TRBD2	CASSIGGSGLYNEQFF	TGTGCCAGTAGTATAGGGGGTAGCGGGCTTTACAATGAGCAGTTCTTC
TRBJ2-2	TRBV10-3	-	CAISGGQGFGELFF	TGTGCCATCAGCGGGGGGCAGGGGTTCGGGGAGCTGTTTTTT
TRBJ2-7	TRBV2	TRBD1	CASGDRGPRSYEQYF	TGTGCCAGCGGAGACAGGGGACCCCGCTCCTACGAGCAGTACTTC
TRBJ2-1	TRBV7-7	TRBD2	CASSLGLAGGDNEQFF	TGTGCTAGCAGCTTAGGACTAGCGGGGGGCGACAATGAGCAGTTCTTC
TRBJ1-1	TRBV5-1	-	CASRRDLSPDTEAFF	TGCGCCAGCAGGAGGGATCTATCTCCGGACACTGAAGCTTTCTTT
TRBJ2-1	TRBV10-3	-	CAISAGNEQFF	TGTGCCATCAGTGCAGGGAATGAGCAGTTCTTC
TRBJ1-5	TRBV27	-	CASSLGRQNQPQHF	TGTGCCAGCAGTTTAGGCCGTCAGAATCAGCCCCAGCATTTT